These 32 T cell receptor beta chains share one sample of origin, sequenced in a study of identical twins. TCRdb used MiXCR to reprocess the 5' RACE reads, holding one entry per CDR3 protein. The table shows under 1 million distinct CDR3 sequences, with roughly an eighth occurring only once. These data are also associated with another study on yellow fever vaccine responses in identical twins.

Sequenced sample: PBMCs. These receptors came from a woman under 30 in good health.

The J gene is TRBJ1-5, the V gene TRBV7-9; 8 positions match TRBD1. The CDR3 has 15 amino acids. CDR1 is SEHNR and CDR2 is FQNEAQ in the germline V gene (reference sequence). With V trimmed by 5 bases and J by 4 bases, 7 bases remained unmatched. The chain's CDR3 is CASSASGTGNQPQHF. The CDR3 nucleotides are TGTGCCAGCAGCGCGTCGGGGACAGGAAATCAGCCCCAGCATTTT.

This rearrangement joins TRBV12-3 or TRBV12-4 to TRBJ1-2, with 8 nucleotides matching TRBD1. V lost 6 bases and J lost 4; bases outside the gene matches: 10. CDR3 length: 15 residues. The CDR3 is CASSRKTTGGYGYTF. As DNA, the CDR3 is TGTGCCAGCAGCCGGAAAACTACAGGGGGCTATGGCTACACCTTC.

The rearrangement uses TRBV6-1 and TRBJ2-2; 13 positions agree with TRBD2. With V trimmed by 8 bases and J by 6 bases, 9 bases remained unmatched. Germline V CDR1 and CDR2: MNHNS, SASEGT. CDR3 length equals 16 residues. The CDR3 coding sequence is TGTGCCAGCCTAAGGACTAGCGGGAGTTTTCCCGGGGAGCTGTTTTTT. Its translation: CASLRTSGSFPGELFF.

The chain combines TRBV6-2 or TRBV6-3 with TRBJ2-5; 7 nucleotides match TRBD2. CDR3 length equals 14 residues. Germline V CDR1 and CDR2: MNHEY, SVGEGT. The V segment lost 6 bases and the J segment 0 bases; nucleotides outside the gene matches: 4. This CDR3 reads CASRIGTNQETQYF. For the CDR3, the DNA is TGTGCCAGCAGGATCGGGACTAACCAAGAGACCCAGTACTTC.

This clonotype was counted a few times. The gene calls are TRBV5-1 and TRBJ2-1; a weak D match, TRBD2 (5 bases). This CDR3 is 16 amino acids long. Germline assignment: CDR1 SGHRS and CDR2 YFSETQ. Trimming removed 0 bases from V and 9 bases from J, with 19 bases in between. The CDR3 DNA reads as TGCGCCAGCAGCTTGGCCAGTTGGGTCGGGGTGATTGAGCAGTTCTTC. Protein sequence: CASSLASWVGVIEQFF.

The table lists this clonotype with a count of one. The V and J genes are TRBV4-2 and TRBJ2-3; 9 positions match TRBD2. Germline V gives CDR1 LGHNA, CDR2 YNFKEQ. This CDR3 is built from 16 residues. After removal of 2 bases from V and 1 base from J, the junction contained 4 bases not matched to a gene. The CDR3 loop is CASSQTAGGGTDTQYF. CDR3 bases: TGTGCCAGCAGCCAAACCGCGGGGGGGGGCACAGATACGCAGTATTTT.

This clonotype was counted only a few times. The chain combines TRBV10-3 with TRBJ1-6, with D tentatively TRBD1 (5 bases). Between the trimmed V and J ends, which lost 7 bases and 6 bases, there was a span of 13 bases. This CDR3 spans 14 amino acids. CDR1 is ENHRY and CDR2 is SYGVKD in the germline V gene. The CDR3 sequence is CAITQGELNSPLHF. In DNA, the CDR3 is TGTGCCATCACCCAGGGAGAGCTTAATTCACCCCTCCACTTT.

The gene calls are TRBV5-6 and TRBJ2-1; TRBD1 aligns across 8 bases. Looked up from germline, CDR1 is SGHDT and CDR2 is YYEEEE. After removal of 3 bases from V and 2 bases from J, the junction contained 1 base not matched to a gene. This CDR3 region has 14 residues. CDR3: CASSSDRAYNEQFF. The CDR3 bases are TGTGCCAGCAGCTCGGACAGGGCCTACAATGAGCAGTTCTTC.

This clonotype was observed a single time. The chain joins TRBV18 to TRBJ2-3; 10 nucleotides agree with TRBD1. The CDR3 extends over 16 amino acids. V was pared by 3 bases and J by 5 bases, with 8 bases of the junction left unmatched. Germline V gives CDR1 KGHSH, CDR2 LQKENI. CDR3 loop: CASSPGQGLYGDTQYF. The CDR3 nucleotides read TGTGCCAGCTCACCGGGACAGGGGCTTTATGGAGATACGCAGTATTTT.

In its sample, this clonotype was seen a few times. The V call is TRBV20-1, the J call TRBJ1-6, with a weak D call TRBD1 (6 bases). Germline V gives CDR1 DFQATT, CDR2 SNEGSKA (reference sequence). Trimming pared 3 bases from V and 9 bases from J, leaving 21 bases between. This CDR3 spans 16 amino acids. CDR3 protein: CSARVAGETFGSPLHF. The CDR3 coding sequence is TGCAGTGCTAGGGTGGCAGGGGAGACATTTGGTTCACCCCTCCACTTT.

CDR3 sequence reads: CASGMPENNEQFF. In DNA, the CDR3 is TGTGCCAGCGGAATGCCGGAGAACAATGAGCAGTTCTTC. The chain joins TRBV28 to TRBJ2-1, with D hard to call. The CDR3 runs 13 residues. Germline CDR1 reads MDHEN; CDR2 reads SYDVKM. The V end was cut by 8 bases, the J end by 5 bases, with 13 bases between.

In DNA, the CDR3 is TGTGCCAGCAGCCAACCTTCCGGGAACTACTACGAGCAGTACTTC. Translation gives CASSQPSGNYYEQYF. The gene calls are TRBV6-1 and TRBJ2-7; a weak D match, TRBD2 (5 bases). The CDR3 contains 15 residues. Between the trimmed V and J ends, which lost 6 bases and 3 bases, there was a span of 18 bases. Germline V gene data show CDR1 as MNHNS and CDR2 as SASEGT.

This clonotype was counted between two and nine times. V and J are TRBV27 and TRBJ2-3; 12 bases align to TRBD2. CDR3 length equals 15 residues. The germline V gene has CDR1 MNHEY and CDR2 SMNVEV (reference sequence). The V and J ends lost 5 bases and 5 bases, in that order; junction bases with no gene match: 5. CDR3 sequence: CASSLLAGGGDTQYF. The CDR3 DNA follows: TGTGCCAGCAGTCTTCTAGCGGGAGGGGGAGATACGCAGTATTTT.

The chain uses TRBV15 and TRBJ1-2; possibly TRBD1 for D (5 bases). Germline-derived CDR1 and CDR2 are LNHNV and YYDKDF (reference sequence). The CDR3 runs 15 residues. Trimming shortened V by 0 bases and J by 9 bases, and 17 bases separated the two germline ends. DNA for the CDR3: TGTGCCACCAGCAGAGATCGGGCCGGAGGGACCCGCTACACCTTC. Translation gives CATSRDRAGGTRYTF. Drawing the rest from reference TRBV15 and TRBJ1-2, the complete variable domain is DAMVIQNPRYQVTQFGKPVTLSCSQTLNHNVMYWYQQKSSQAPKLLFHYYDKDFNNEADTPDNFQSRRPNTSFCFLDIRSPGLGDTAMYLCATSRDRAGGTRYTFGSGTRLTVV.

The chain carries TRBV18 and TRBJ2-3; TRBD2 is a possible D gene (6 bases). Germline CDR1 is KGHSH and CDR2 is LQKENI. Trimming took 6 bases from V and 4 from J, leaving 20 bases between them. The CDR3 covers 16 residues. CDR3 residues: CASSPPLREVSDTQYF. For the CDR3, the DNA is TGTGCCAGCTCCCCCCCACTAAGGGAGGTATCAGATACGCAGTATTTT.

The chain links TRBV11-2 to TRBJ1-2; 7 bases are a match to TRBD1. CDR1 and CDR2 from the germline V gene are SGHAT and FQNNGV. V gave up 3 bases and J gave up 0 bases; unmatched junction bases: 4. CDR3 size: 15 residues. This chain's CDR3 is CASSFNRGANYGYTF. Written as DNA, the CDR3 is TGTGCCAGCAGCTTCAACAGGGGAGCTAACTATGGCTACACCTTC.

This chain links TRBV7-3 with TRBJ1-2, with unresolved D. Germline CDR1 is SGHTA and CDR2 is FQGTGA. Deletions cut 4 bases from V and 7 bases from J, with 25 bases between. This CDR3 is 17 amino acids long. The CDR3 spells CASSSTPSATVISGYTF. The CDR3 nucleotides are TGTGCCAGCAGCTCTACCCCGTCCGCCACAGTAATTTCTGGCTACACCTTC.

This clonotype was seen only a few times. This rearrangement joins TRBV20-1 to TRBJ1-1; D remains unclear. This CDR3 is built from 13 residues. Germline CDR1 and CDR2: DFQATT and SNEGSKA (reference sequence). Between the trimmed V and J ends, which lost 5 bases and 1 base, there was a span of 11 bases. CDR3 nucleotide sequence: TGCAGTGCTCTAAGAGGTGCGAACACTGAAGCTTTCTTT. It is translated as CSALRGANTEAFF.

The chain uses TRBV6-2 or TRBV6-3 and TRBJ2-7; the D call may be TRBD1 or TRBD2 (5 bases each). Germline CDR1 is MNHEY and CDR2 is SVGEGT. The CDR3 contains 15 residues. V lost 8 bases to trimming and J lost 6 bases, with 23 bases between them. The chain's CDR3 is CASLPVSRRDGEQYV. CDR3 sequence (DNA): TGTGCCAGCCTTCCTGTGTCGCGAAGGGACGGCGAGCAGTACGTC.

This clonotype was found many times. The V and J genes are TRBV12-3 or TRBV12-4 and TRBJ1-2; D ambiguous. The germline V and J ends were trimmed by 2 bases and 7 bases, with 23 bases remaining between them. This CDR3 is 17 amino acids long. The CDR3 bases are TGTGCCAGCAGTTTAATGATGGCAGGTCAGGAATGGGGTGGCTACACCTTC. It codes for CASSLMMAGQEWGGYTF.

This clonotype appeared a few times. The chain recombines TRBV29-1 with TRBJ2-3; D is perhaps TRBD2 (5 bases). The CDR3 consists of 13 residues. Germline loops: CDR1 SQVTM, CDR2 ANQGSEA. The V and J ends lost 4 bases and 4 bases respectively, with 12 bases between them. CDR3 amino acids: CSVGGNLADTQYF. The CDR3 nucleotides are TGCAGCGTTGGAGGGAACTTGGCAGATACGCAGTATTTT.

This clonotype was seen more than once but under ten times. CDR3 in amino acids: CASSHPWGGGETQYF. DNA for the CDR3: TGTGCCAGCAGCCATCCTTGGGGCGGAGGGGAGACCCAGTACTTC. The chain combines TRBV3-1 with TRBJ2-5; D is perhaps TRBD2 (6 bases). The ends were cut back, 3 bases at V and 5 bases at J, with 16 bases in the middle. In germline, CDR1 is LGHDT, CDR2 YNNKEL (reference sequence). CDR3 length: 15 residues.

This clonotype appeared a few times. V is TRBV4-1 and J is TRBJ2-5, with 7 bases that match TRBD1. The CDR3 length is 16 residues. Germline CDR1 MGHRA, CDR2 YSYEKL. Unmatched junction bases numbered 5, after V lost 0 bases and J lost 1 base. The CDR3 DNA follows: TGCGCCAGCAGCCAAGATCGGACAGGTCCCCAAGAGACCCAGTACTTC. Translation gives CASSQDRTGPQETQYF.

Ten or more counts support this clonotype. CDR3: CASSLPFERRGTDTQYF. DNA of the CDR3: TGTGCCAGCAGCTTGCCTTTCGAGCGGAGGGGGACAGATACGCAGTATTTT. The chain has TRBV11-2 and TRBJ2-3; D might be TRBD1 or TRBD2, each matching 6 bases. The V end was cut by 3 bases, the J end by 3 bases, with 19 bases between. CDR1 SGHAT and CDR2 FQNNGV come from the germline V gene. There are 17 residues in the CDR3.

This clonotype was seen a few times. V gene TRBV10-3 combines with J gene TRBJ2-2, with D tentatively TRBD2 (5 bases). V shed 7 bases and J shed 0 bases, with 12 bases lying between them. This CDR3 contains 15 residues. Looked up from germline, CDR1 is ENHRY and CDR2 is SYGVKD. The DNA for the CDR3 is TGTGCCATCAAGGACCGGGATTCGAACACCGGGGAGCTGTTTTTT. This encodes CAIKDRDSNTGELFF.

J is TRBJ1-1 and V is TRBV19, with D uncertain. In germline, CDR1 is LNHDA, CDR2 SQIVND (reference sequence). The V and J ends lost 10 bases and 0 bases respectively, with 9 bases between them. CDR3 size: 12 residues. The CDR3 sequence: CATGLLNTEAFF. Here the CDR3 DNA reads TGTGCCACCGGACTCTTGAACACTGAAGCTTTCTTT.

This clonotype was detected many times. CDR3 nucleotides: TGCGCCAGCAGCCACGCCGGGGAGCTGTTTTTT. Its translation is CASSHAGELFF. This chain links TRBV4-1 with TRBJ2-2; D is unclear. Germline V gene data show CDR1 as MGHRA and CDR2 as YSYEKL. The CDR3 totals 11 residues. V was shortened by 3 bases and J by 6 bases, with 2 bases between the two germline ends.

This clonotype was observed at least ten times. The V gene is TRBV20-1, the J gene TRBJ1-1, with 8 nucleotides matching TRBD1. Germline V gene lookup returns CDR1 DFQATT and CDR2 SNEGSKA (reference sequence). V shed 5 bases, J shed 1 base, and the junction held 0 bases outside the gene matches. The CDR3 sequence is 12 residues long. CDR3 region: CSAGQGNTEAFF. In DNA form, the CDR3 reads TGCAGTGCTGGACAGGGGAACACTGAAGCTTTCTTT.

This clonotype was seen a few times. V and J are TRBV3-1 and TRBJ2-7; D remains unclear. The germline CDR1 and CDR2 sequences are LGHDT and YNNKEL (reference sequence). Trimming took 3 bases from V and 2 from J, leaving 14 bases between them. The CDR3 is 15 amino acids. CDR3 sequence: CASSHNPKSTYEQYF. As DNA, the CDR3 is TGTGCCAGCAGCCACAACCCTAAGAGCACCTACGAGCAGTACTTC.

CDR3 sequence (DNA): TGTGCCAGCAGCCAAGATGATTCTCCTAGCACAGATACGCAGTATTTT. As protein: CASSQDDSPSTDTQYF. The rearrangement joins TRBV14 to TRBJ2-3; no clear D gene. The CDR3 sequence is 16 residues long. V was pared by 0 bases and J by 0 bases, with 10 bases between. Germline V CDR1 and CDR2: SGHDN, FVKESK. Using reference TRBV14 and TRBJ2-3 for the parts outside the CDR3, the full variable domain is EAGVTQFPSHSVIEKGQTVTLRCDPISGHDNLYWYRRVMGKEIKFLLHFVKESKQDESGMPNNRFLAERTGGTYSTLKVQPAELEDSGVYFCASSQDDSPSTDTQYFGPGTRLTVL.

This clonotype was seen a handful of times. The genes are TRBV4-1 and TRBJ2-1; D unclear. Germline V gives CDR1 MGHRA, CDR2 YSYEKL. V was clipped by 6 bases and J by 2 bases, with 14 bases between them. The CDR3 contains 15 residues. This CDR3 is CASRGPDTAYNEQFF. The CDR3 bases are TGCGCCAGCAGGGGTCCAGATACGGCCTACAATGAGCAGTTCTTC.

This clonotype has just a few counts. The rearrangement links TRBV7-9 to TRBJ2-1, with D uncertain. CDR3 size: 13 residues. The V end lost 5 bases, the J end lost 6 bases, and 11 bases lay between the germline ends. Germline V gene lookup returns CDR1 SEHNR and CDR2 FQNEAQ (reference sequence). The CDR3: CASSAHIRNEQFF. The CDR3 coding sequence is TGTGCCAGCAGCGCGCATATACGCAATGAGCAGTTCTTC.